This T cell receptor beta chain derives from a study of prognosis after radiotherapy for stage I lung cancer. Overall study context: Progression was not significant in approximately 14 patients, whereas several developed distant metastases (median around 7 months) after radiotherapy. The study's findings and limits: Counts of unique TCR clones fell following stereotactic body radiation therapy, median roughly 9,900 versus 7,200.

There are many counts of this clonotype. Antigen unknown. V dropped 0 bases and J dropped 5 bases, with 4 bases sitting between them. This CDR3 comprises 13 residues. From germline, CDR1 is SNHLY and CDR2 FYNNEI. CDR3 of TCR beta was amplified from genomic DNA via a two-round multiplex PCR. Primers targeting each individual TRBV and TRBJ gene were applied in first-round PCR. TCRdb re-derived calls from the multiplex PCR reads in MiXCR, one entry per CDR3 protein. There are about 21,000 distinct CDR3 sequences in the sample; roughly 47% occur only once, and 30% to 35% lies in the top ten. For each of two time points, an approximately 5.6-milliliter draw of peripheral blood was taken.

V and J are TRBV2 and TRBJ2-2; D gene uncertain. This specimen was PBMCs, taken before or after stereotactic body radiation therapy (not recorded which). This sequence originates from a donor at least 50 years old with non-small cell lung cancer. CDR3 protein: CASSEAPTGELFF. The CDR3 DNA reads as TGTGCCAGCAGTGAAGCGCCGACCGGGGAGCTGTTTTTT.